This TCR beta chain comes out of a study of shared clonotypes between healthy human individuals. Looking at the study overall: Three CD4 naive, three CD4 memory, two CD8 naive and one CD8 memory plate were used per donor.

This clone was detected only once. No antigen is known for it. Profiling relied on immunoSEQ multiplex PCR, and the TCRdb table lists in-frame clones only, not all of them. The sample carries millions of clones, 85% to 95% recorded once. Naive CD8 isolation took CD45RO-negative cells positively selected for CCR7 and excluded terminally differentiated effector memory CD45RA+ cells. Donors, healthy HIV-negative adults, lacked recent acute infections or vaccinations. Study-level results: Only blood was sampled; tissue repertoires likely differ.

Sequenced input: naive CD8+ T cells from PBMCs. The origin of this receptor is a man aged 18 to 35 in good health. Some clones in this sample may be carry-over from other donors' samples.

CDR3 in DNA: TGTGCCAGCAGTTACGCCTGGGACAGGCGGCTCCGGGGCTACACCTTC. Translation gives CASSYAWDRRLRGYTF. This rearrangement joins TRBV6-6 to TRBJ1-2; the match to TRBD1 covers 8 bases. Germline CDR1 and CDR2: MNHNY and SVGAGI (reference sequence). The J segment lost 8 bases and the V segment lost 2 bases, leaving 13 bases of the junction unmatched. The CDR3 has 16 residues.